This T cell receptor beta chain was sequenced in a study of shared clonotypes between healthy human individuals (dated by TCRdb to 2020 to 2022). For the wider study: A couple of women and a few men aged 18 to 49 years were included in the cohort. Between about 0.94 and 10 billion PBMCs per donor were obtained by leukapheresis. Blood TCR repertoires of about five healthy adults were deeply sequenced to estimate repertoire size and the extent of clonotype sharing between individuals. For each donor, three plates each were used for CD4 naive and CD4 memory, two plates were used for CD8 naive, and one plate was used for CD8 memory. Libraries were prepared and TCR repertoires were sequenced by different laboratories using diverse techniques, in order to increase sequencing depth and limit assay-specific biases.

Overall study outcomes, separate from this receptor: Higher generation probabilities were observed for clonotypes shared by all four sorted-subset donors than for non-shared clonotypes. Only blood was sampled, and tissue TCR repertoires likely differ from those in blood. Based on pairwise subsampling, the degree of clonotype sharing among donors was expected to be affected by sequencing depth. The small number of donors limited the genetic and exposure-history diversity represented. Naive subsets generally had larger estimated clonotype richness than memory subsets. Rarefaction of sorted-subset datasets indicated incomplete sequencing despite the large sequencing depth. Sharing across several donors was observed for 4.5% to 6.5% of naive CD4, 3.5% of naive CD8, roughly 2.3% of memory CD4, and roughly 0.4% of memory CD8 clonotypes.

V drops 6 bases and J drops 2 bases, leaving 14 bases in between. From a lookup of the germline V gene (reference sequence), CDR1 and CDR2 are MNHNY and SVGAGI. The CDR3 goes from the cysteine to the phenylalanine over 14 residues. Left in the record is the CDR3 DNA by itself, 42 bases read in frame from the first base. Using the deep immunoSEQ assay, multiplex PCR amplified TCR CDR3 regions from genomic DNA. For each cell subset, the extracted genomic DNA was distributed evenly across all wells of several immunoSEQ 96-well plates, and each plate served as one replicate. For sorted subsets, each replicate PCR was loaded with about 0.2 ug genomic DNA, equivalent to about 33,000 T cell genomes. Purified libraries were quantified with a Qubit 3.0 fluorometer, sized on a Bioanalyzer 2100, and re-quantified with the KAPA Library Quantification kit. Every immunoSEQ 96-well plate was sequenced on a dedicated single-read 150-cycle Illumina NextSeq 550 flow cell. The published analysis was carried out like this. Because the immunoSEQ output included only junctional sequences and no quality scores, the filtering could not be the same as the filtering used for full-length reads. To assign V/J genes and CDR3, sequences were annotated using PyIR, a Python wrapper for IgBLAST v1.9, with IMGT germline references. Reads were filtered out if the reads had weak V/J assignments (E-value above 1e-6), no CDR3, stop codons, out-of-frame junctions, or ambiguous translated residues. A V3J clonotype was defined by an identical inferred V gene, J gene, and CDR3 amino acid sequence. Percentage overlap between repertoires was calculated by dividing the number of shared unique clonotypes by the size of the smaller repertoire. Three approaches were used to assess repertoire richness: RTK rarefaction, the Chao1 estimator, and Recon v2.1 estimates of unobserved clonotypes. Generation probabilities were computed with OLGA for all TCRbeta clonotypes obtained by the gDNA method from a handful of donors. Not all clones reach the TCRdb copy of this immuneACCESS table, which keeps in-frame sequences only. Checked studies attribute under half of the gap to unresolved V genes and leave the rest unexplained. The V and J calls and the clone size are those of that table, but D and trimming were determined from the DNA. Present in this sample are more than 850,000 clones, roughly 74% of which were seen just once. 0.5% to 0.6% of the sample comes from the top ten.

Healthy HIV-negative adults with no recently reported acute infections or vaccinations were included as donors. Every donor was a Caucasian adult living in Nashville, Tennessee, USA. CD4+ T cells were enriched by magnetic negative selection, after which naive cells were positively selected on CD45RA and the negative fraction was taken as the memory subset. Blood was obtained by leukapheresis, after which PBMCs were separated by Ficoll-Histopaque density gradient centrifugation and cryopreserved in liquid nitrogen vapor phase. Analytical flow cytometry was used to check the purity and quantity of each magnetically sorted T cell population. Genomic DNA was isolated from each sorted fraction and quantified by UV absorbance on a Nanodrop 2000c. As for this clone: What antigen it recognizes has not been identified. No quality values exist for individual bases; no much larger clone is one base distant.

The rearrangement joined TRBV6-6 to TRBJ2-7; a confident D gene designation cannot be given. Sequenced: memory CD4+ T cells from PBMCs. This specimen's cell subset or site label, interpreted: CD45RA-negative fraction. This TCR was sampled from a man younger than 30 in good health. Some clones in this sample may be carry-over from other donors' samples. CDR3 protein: CASSSPGTAYEQYF. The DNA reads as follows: TGTGCCAGCAGCTCCCCAGGTACGGCCTACGAGCAGTACTTC.